One T cell receptor (beta chain) is described in this entry. The sample belongs to a study of blood T cell repertoires in COVID-19. Turning to the study itself: The study drew acute and convalescent COVID-19 samples from the United States, Italy and Spain. Nucleic acid was either cDNA or gDNA, and it came from T cells, B-cell-depleted T cells, or PBMCs.

Authors' analysis steps: The assay estimated nucleated cells by amplifying reference gene primers. Here immunoSEQ multiplex PCR was the method, and the copy in TCRdb shows in-frame clones only, minus some. That table is the source of V, J and clone size, and D and trimming were worked out from the DNA. The data hold 250,000 to 350,000 clones, with 89% observed a single time. Specimen: peripheral blood. The TCR sequence derives from an older woman with acute or convalescent COVID-19.

CDR3 sequence reads: CASASRGGETQYF. Here the CDR3 DNA reads TGTGCCAGCGCCAGTAGGGGGGGAGAGACCCAGTACTTC. This chain connects TRBV12-3 or TRBV12-4 to TRBJ2-5, with a possible D match to TRBD2 (7 bases). CDR3 length: 13 amino acids. Trimming stripped 8 bases from V and 4 bases from J, with 14 bases between.